What follows are 19 T cell receptor beta chains derived from one specimen sequenced in a study of beta chain features in type 1 diabetes. All of the isolated RNA was reverse transcribed, so expressed TCRB transcripts were sequenced. Profiling relied on immunoSEQ multiplex PCR, and the TCRdb table lists in-frame clones only, not all of them. The sample shows hundreds of thousands of clones, around 28% of them seen only once. Sequences were obtained from naive CD4+ T cells from blood. These receptors came from a young man in good health.

The rearrangement links TRBV4-1 to TRBJ1-1; TRBD1 agrees at 7 bases. V was clipped by 4 bases and J by 1 base; unmatched bases: 0. This CDR3 is 13 amino acids long. In germline, CDR1 is MGHRA, CDR2 YSYEKL. This CDR3 reads CASSRQGNTEAFF. CDR3 sequence (DNA): TGCGCCAGCAGCCGACAGGGGAACACTGAAGCTTTCTTT.

V gene TRBV15 combines with J gene TRBJ2-2; D is undetermined. Deletions cut 1 base from V and 8 bases from J, with 5 bases between. The CDR3 has 12 amino acids. CDR1 LNHNV and CDR2 YYDKDF come from the germline V gene (reference sequence). CDR3 protein: CATSRATGELFF. In DNA form, the CDR3 reads TGTGCCACCAGCAGAGCAACAGGGGAGCTGTTTTTT.

This clone came up a few times. The chain is built from TRBV30 and TRBJ1-1; D gene uncertain. This CDR3 has 13 amino acids. CDR1 is GTSNPN and CDR2 is SVGIG in the germline V gene (reference sequence). The V gene lost 4 bases and the J gene lost 5 bases, with 14 bases spanning the gap. CDR3 coding DNA: TGTGCCTGGACTCGATATGGGTTGACTGAAGCTTTCTTT. It specifies CAWTRYGLTEAFF.

This clone was recorded a few times. This sequence joins TRBV4-3 and TRBJ2-5; 9 nucleotides match TRBD1. This CDR3 has 17 residues. Trimming took 0 bases from V and 4 from J; bases not matched to a gene: 9. Germline V gene lookup returns CDR1 LGHNA and CDR2 YSLEER. This CDR3 reads CASSQELKGTGRETQYF. CDR3 DNA: TGCGCCAGCAGCCAAGAGCTTAAGGGGACAGGGAGAGAGACCCAGTACTTC.

The chain has TRBV7-8 and TRBJ2-3, with 7 nucleotides matching TRBD1. This CDR3 contains 14 residues. V shed 5 bases and J 7 bases; nucleotides not matched to a gene: 9. Germline-derived CDR1 and CDR2 are SGHVS and FQNEAQ. The CDR3 DNA reads TGTGCCAGCAGCAAAAGACAGGGATGGAATACGCAGTATTTT. Protein product: CASSKRQGWNTQYF.

The J gene is TRBJ1-4, the V gene TRBV10-3; TRBD1 might be the D (5 bases). Germline CDR1 reads ENHRY; CDR2 reads SYGVKD. Trimming shortened V by 8 bases and J by 8 bases, and 15 bases separated the two germline ends. The CDR3 runs 13 residues. Written as DNA, the CDR3 is TGTGCCATCTCCCAAGGGGCGCGAGAAAAACTGTTTTTT. Encoded protein: CAISQGAREKLFF.

The chain is built from TRBV30 and TRBJ1-1; D is undetermined. Germline loops: CDR1 GTSNPN, CDR2 SVGIG (reference sequence). V dropped 6 bases and J dropped 4 bases, with 15 bases sitting between them. The CDR3 runs to 13 residues. CDR3 DNA sequence: TGTGCCTGCCTAGGTGGTTGGGTCACTGAAGCTTTCTTT. It translates to CACLGGWVTEAFF.

This chain connects TRBV29-1 to TRBJ2-5; tentative D call: TRBD2 (5 bases). The CDR3 totals 12 residues. Germline V gene data show CDR1 as SQVTM and CDR2 as ANQGSEA. V was clipped by 8 bases and J by 2 bases, with 12 bases between them. CDR3 DNA: TGCAGCCAGGCAAGCGGTCAAGAGACCCAGTACTTC. This translates into CSQASGQETQYF.

This clone occurred a few times. The chain joins TRBV7-2 to TRBJ2-1; 8 bases are a match to TRBD2. The V gene's germline CDR1 is SGHTA and CDR2 FQGNSA. This CDR3 spans 15 amino acids. Germline trimming cut 1 base from V and 3 bases from J; bases unmatched to any gene: 2. As DNA, the CDR3 is TGTGCCAGCAGCTTAGAACTAGCGGTCTACAATGAGCAGTTCTTC. Encoded protein: CASSLELAVYNEQFF.

This clone has a handful of counts. V gene TRBV30 combines with J gene TRBJ1-1; no clear D gene. Germline CDR1 is GTSNPN and CDR2 is SVGIG (reference sequence). This CDR3 comprises 13 residues. With 3 bases removed from V and 5 bases from J, the gap between germline ends came to 13 bases. CDR3 DNA sequence: TGTGCCTGGAGGGAACCCGGGCGTACTGAAGCTTTCTTT. It specifies CAWREPGRTEAFF.

This clone was detected only a few times. The rearrangement uses TRBV28 and TRBJ2-1; TRBD1 matches 8 bases. Germline values: CDR1 MDHEN, CDR2 SYDVKM. V lost 5 bases and J lost 5; bases outside the gene matches: 5. CDR3 size: 14 residues. The CDR3 loop is CASSPGGDHNEQFF. The CDR3 DNA follows: TGTGCCAGCAGTCCAGGGGGCGACCACAATGAGCAGTTCTTC.

The V gene is TRBV30, the J gene TRBJ1-3, with TRBD1 matching 10 bases. Germline V lookup: CDR1 GTSNPN, CDR2 SVGIG (reference sequence). This CDR3 is built from 15 residues. The V and J ends lost 2 bases and 3 bases, in that order; junction bases with no gene match: 4. CDR3 DNA sequence: TGTGCCTGGAGTCCGGGGACAGGGGTTGGAAACACCATATATTTT. Protein product: CAWSPGTGVGNTIYF.

This clone was detected a few times. The chain couples TRBV30 to TRBJ2-1, with D unclear. The CDR3 consists of 13 residues. V was shortened by 4 bases and J by 9 bases, with 16 bases between the two germline ends. Germline values: CDR1 GTSNPN, CDR2 SVGIG (reference sequence). The CDR3 bases are TGTGCCTGGACGGCTAGGCGGACGGCTGAGCAGTTCTTC. This gives the protein CAWTARRTAEQFF.

This clone was observed a handful of times. This chain uses TRBV6-5 with TRBJ2-5; D is unclear. The CDR3 is 11 residues long. Per germline, CDR1 MNHEY and CDR2 SVGAGI. V lost 8 bases and J lost 5, with 9 bases in between. CDR3 loop: CASALGETQYF. The DNA of the CDR3 is TGTGCCAGCGCCCTTGGGGAGACCCAGTACTTC.

This clone was detected only a few times. The chain joins TRBV29-1 to TRBJ2-7; D uncertain. The CDR3 is 13 residues long. V lost 4 bases and J 3 bases, leaving 13 bases between the germline ends. Per the germline V gene, CDR1 is SQVTM and CDR2 is ANQGSEA. The CDR3, as DNA: TGCAGCGTTGGCCGGCCCCCGAGCTACGAGCAGTACTTC. Translating it yields CSVGRPPSYEQYF.

The table lists this clone with a few counts. This sequence joins TRBV5-1 and TRBJ2-5; 13 nucleotides line up with TRBD2. This CDR3 comprises 17 residues. Germline CDR1 reads SGHRS; CDR2 reads YFSETQ. V lost 0 bases to trimming and J lost 4 bases; unmatched junction nucleotides: 6. Written as DNA, the CDR3 is TGCGCCAGCAGCTTGGGGACTAGCGGGAGTTTTCGAGAGACCCAGTACTTC. Encoded protein: CASSLGTSGSFRETQYF.

The chain joins TRBV7-2 to TRBJ2-1, with D unresolved. The CDR3 runs to 14 residues. V lost 5 bases and J 0 bases, leaving 8 bases between the germline ends. Germline V gives CDR1 SGHTA, CDR2 FQGNSA. The CDR3 DNA is TGTGCCAGCAGCGTACGGATCTCCTACAATGAGCAGTTCTTC. Translated, it gives CASSVRISYNEQFF.

This clone was counted only a few times. This chain uses TRBV10-3 with TRBJ2-7, with D perhaps assigned TRBD1 or TRBD2 (5 bases each). Germline V CDR1 and CDR2: ENHRY, SYGVKD. The CDR3 loop spans 13 amino acids. The V gene lost 6 bases and the J gene lost 0 bases, with 9 bases spanning the gap. The CDR3 region is CAIREDISYEQYF. CDR3 coding DNA: TGTGCCATCAGGGAGGACATCTCCTACGAGCAGTACTTC.

This chain joins TRBV5-6 and TRBJ2-3, with TRBD1 identical over 7 bases. Looked up from germline, CDR1 is SGHDT and CDR2 is YYEEEE. The CDR3 totals 16 residues. With 3 bases clipped from V and 1 base from J, the junction kept 8 bases outside the gene matches. CDR3 nucleotides: TGTGCCAGCAGCTCCCGACGACAGGGTGGCACAGATACGCAGTATTTT. Translation gives CASSSRRQGGTDTQYF. The full variable domain, completed using reference TRBV5-6 and TRBJ2-3, is DAGVTQSPTHLIKTRGQQVTLRCSPKSGHDTVSWYQQALGQGPQFIFQYYEEEERQRGNFPDRFSGHQFPNYSSELNVNALLLGDSALYLCASSSRRQGGTDTQYFGPGTRLTVL.